This record covers a single T cell receptor (beta chain). Clones were sequenced by immunoSEQ multiplex PCR, and TCRdb holds only the in-frame ones, with some missing. The repertoire holds about 150,000 clones, with 89% as singletons. This CDR3 is 15 amino acids long. CDR1 and CDR2 (germline): SGDLS, YYNGEE. V was shortened by 4 bases and J by 2 bases, with 16 bases between the two germline ends. The sample originates from a study of control samples from healthy donors and cancer patients. The clonotype was recovered from a young man in good health. Specimen: blood. V and J are TRBV9 and TRBJ2-7, with D maybe TRBD2 (6 bases). Here the CDR3 DNA reads TGTGCCAGCAGCACCCATAGCGGTGCTACCTACGAGCAGTACTTC. Protein sequence: CASSTHSGATYEQYF.